The 24 T cell receptor beta chains reported below all come from one sample, sequenced in a study of cytomegalovirus exposure and HLA in healthy donors. With 60 Vbeta and 13 Jbeta primers, the PCR was carried out. Assay: immunoSEQ multiplex PCR; the TCRdb copy retains only in-frame clones and omits some. Found here are 100,000 or so clones, around 77% of them singletons; the top ten hold 10% to 11%. The sequencing sample was made of PBMCs. These receptors all come from a middle-aged man in good health and CMV-seropositive.

This sequence joins TRBV27 and TRBJ2-1, with TRBD1 matching 8 bases. Germline V gives CDR1 MNHEY, CDR2 SMNVEV (reference sequence). The J segment lost 10 bases and the V segment lost 6 bases, leaving 5 bases of the junction unmatched. The CDR3 spans 12 residues. Here the CDR3 reads CASSSRGREQFF. CDR3 nucleotides: TGTGCCAGCAGCAGCAGGGGGCGCGAGCAGTTCTTC.

This chain uses TRBV4-1 with TRBJ2-3; a possible D gene is TRBD2 (5 bases). CDR1 is MGHRA, CDR2 YSYEKL, per germline. The V gene lost 0 bases and the J gene lost 9 bases, with 16 bases spanning the gap. This CDR3 contains 15 residues. The CDR3 nucleotides are TGCGCCAGCAGCCAAGAAGGCACCACGGAGGAGACGCAGTATTTT. Translating gives CASSQEGTTEETQYF.

This chain links TRBV6-5 with TRBJ1-2, with D possibly being TRBD1 (6 bases). CDR3 length: 13 amino acids. V was pared by 7 bases and J by 8 bases, with 17 bases between. CDR1 MNHEY and CDR2 SVGAGI come from the germline V gene. Here the CDR3 reads CASTVTQGEGYTF. The CDR3 DNA is TGTGCCAGCACGGTCACACAGGGAGAAGGCTACACCTTC.

The J gene is TRBJ1-1, the V gene TRBV27; TRBD1 matches at 9 bases. V lost 5 bases, J lost 3 bases, and 4 bases stayed unmatched. The CDR3 is made up of 14 amino acids. CDR1 is MNHEY and CDR2 is SMNVEV in the germline V gene (reference sequence). The CDR3 sequence: CASSMTGGYTEAFF. For the CDR3, the DNA is TGTGCCAGCAGTATGACAGGGGGTTACACTGAAGCTTTCTTT.

The V call is TRBV7-8, the J call TRBJ2-2, with TRBD2 as a possible D gene (6 bases). CDR1 is SGHVS, CDR2 FQNEAQ, per germline. With 5 bases removed from V and 6 bases from J, the gap between germline ends came to 13 bases. The CDR3 is 14 amino acids. This chain's CDR3 is CASSRMWGAGELFF. The CDR3 DNA sequence: TGTGCCAGCAGCCGGATGTGGGGGGCCGGGGAGCTGTTTTTT.

The chain employs TRBV5-6 and TRBJ2-6; D call uncertain. This CDR3 has 16 residues. Germline-derived CDR1 and CDR2 are SGHDT and YYEEEE. V was pared by 1 base and J by 4 bases, with 12 bases between. The CDR3 here is CASSLIAGSGANVLTF. The CDR3 nucleotides read TGTGCCAGCAGCTTGATCGCAGGCTCCGGGGCCAACGTCCTGACTTTC.

This chain uses TRBV2 with TRBJ2-2; 10 bases match TRBD1. CDR1 SNHLY and CDR2 FYNNEI come from the germline V gene. The CDR3 has 14 amino acids. J lost 7 bases, V lost 5 bases, and 4 bases had no gene match. The CDR3 here is CASSRQGAGGELFF. CDR3 DNA: TGTGCCAGCAGTAGACAGGGGGCAGGCGGGGAGCTGTTTTTT.

The chain combines TRBV9 with TRBJ2-1, with 12 bases lining up with TRBD2. After removal of 3 bases from V and 4 bases from J, the junction contained 8 bases not matched to a gene. The CDR3 length is 17 residues. CDR1 is SGDLS, CDR2 YYNGEE, per germline. The CDR3 reads CASSGSSGGVRYNEQFF. The CDR3 DNA reads TGTGCCAGCAGCGGCTCTAGCGGGGGGGTTAGGTACAATGAGCAGTTCTTC.

The chain employs TRBV7-2 and TRBJ2-5, with D perhaps matching TRBD2 (6 bases). This CDR3 contains 16 residues. Trimming stripped 4 bases from V and 7 bases from J, with 22 bases between. Germline V gene lookup returns CDR1 SGHTA and CDR2 FQGNSA. In DNA, the CDR3 is TGTGCCAGCAGCTCACAAACGGCGGGACCGACCGGGACCCAGTACTTC. Protein sequence: CASSSQTAGPTGTQYF.

This clone has a single count. The chain uses TRBV21-1 and TRBJ2-3; no check of the table's D call, TRBD2, against the DNA was made. TRBV21-1 has pseudogene status. This CDR3 region has 11 residues. CDR3 sequence: CASPPPGTQYF. The CDR3 DNA sequence: TGTGCCAGCCCCCCCCCGGGGACGCAGTATTTT.

The CDR3 sequence is CASSPRLAGELFF. The CDR3 DNA follows: TGTGCCAGCAGCCCGAGACTGGCCGGGGAGCTGTTTTTT. This chain joins TRBV9 and TRBJ2-2; D call uncertain. The CDR3 is 13 residues long. Between the trimmed V and J ends, which lost 4 bases and 6 bases, there was a span of 10 bases. Germline loops: CDR1 SGDLS, CDR2 YYNGEE.

The rearrangement joins TRBV2 to TRBJ2-7; TRBD1 might be the D (5 bases). CDR1 SNHLY and CDR2 FYNNEI come from the germline V gene. V was pared by 8 bases and J by 2 bases, with 10 bases between. The CDR3 runs to 12 residues. The CDR3: CASWAGTYEQYF. In DNA, the CDR3 is TGTGCCAGCTGGGCAGGGACCTACGAGCAGTACTTC. The variable domain in full, with the rest retrieved from reference TRBV2 and TRBJ2-7, is EPEVTQTPSHQVTQMGQEVILRCVPISNHLYFYWYRQILGQKVEFLVSFYNNEISEKSEIFDDQFSVERPDGSNFTLKIRSTKLEDSAMYFCASWAGTYEQYFGPGTRLTVT.

This chain links TRBV5-5 with TRBJ1-4, with TRBD1 identical over 7 bases. Germline V lookup: CDR1 SGHKS, CDR2 YYEKEE (reference sequence). CDR3 length: 15 amino acids. The V segment lost 4 bases and the J segment 6 bases; nucleotides outside the gene matches: 9. The CDR3 nucleotides read TGTGCCAGCAGCCCTACCGGGACAGCGCATGAAAAACTGTTTTTT. This gives the protein CASSPTGTAHEKLFF.

The chain uses TRBV2 and TRBJ2-4; D not certain. The V and J ends lost 1 base and 2 bases respectively, with 3 bases between them. The germline V gene has CDR1 SNHLY and CDR2 FYNNEI. CDR3 size: 13 residues. CDR3 sequence reads: CASSEDTKNIQYF. The CDR3 DNA sequence: TGTGCCAGCAGTGAAGACACCAAAAACATTCAGTACTTC.

The gene calls are TRBV28 and TRBJ1-1; no clear D. CDR3 size: 14 residues. V was shortened by 5 bases and J by 3 bases, with 13 bases between the two germline ends. Germline V lookup: CDR1 MDHEN, CDR2 SYDVKM. CDR3 nucleotide sequence: TGTGCCAGCAGTCCTTCGTACCCGGACACTGAAGCTTTCTTT. This codes for CASSPSYPDTEAFF.

V and J are TRBV7-9 and TRBJ2-1; TRBD2 might be the D (6 bases). This CDR3 comprises 10 residues. Germline assignment: CDR1 SEHNR and CDR2 FQNEAQ (reference sequence). The ends were cut back, 11 bases at V and 8 bases at J, with 10 bases in the middle. The CDR3 DNA follows: TGTGCCGGGGGGATTTATGAGCAGTTCTTC. As protein: CAGGIYEQFF.

This chain connects TRBV9 to TRBJ2-1; tentatively, D is TRBD1 (5 bases). The CDR3 has 13 residues. V lost 0 bases to trimming and J lost 10 bases, with 11 bases between them. Germline-derived CDR1 and CDR2 are SGDLS and YYNGEE. The CDR3 bases are TGTGCCAGCAGCGTAGCGGCGCAGGGAGAGCAGTTCTTC. Translated: CASSVAAQGEQFF. The full variable domain, in which reference TRBV9 and TRBJ2-1 provide the parts outside the CDR3, is DSGVTQTPKHLITATGQRVTLRCSPRSGDLSVYWYQQSLDQGLQFLIQYYNGEERAKGNILERFSAQQFPDLHSELNLSSLELGDSALYFCASSVAAQGEQFFGPGTRLTVL.

J is TRBJ2-7 and V is TRBV4-3, with 7 bases matching TRBD1. CDR1 and CDR2 from the germline V gene are LGHNA and YSLEER. J was trimmed by 4 bases and V by 0 bases; bases with no gene match: 15. The CDR3 is 18 residues long. CDR3 sequence: CASSQDFRPEGAFYEQYF. CDR3 in DNA: TGCGCCAGCAGCCAAGATTTCCGACCCGAGGGGGCTTTTTACGAGCAGTACTTC.

The chain's CDR3 is CASSDYGEGTEAFF. Here the CDR3 DNA reads TGTGCCAGCAGTGACTACGGGGAGGGTACTGAAGCTTTCTTT. V is TRBV2 and J is TRBJ1-1; D is undetermined. The V end was cut by 3 bases, the J end by 5 bases, with 13 bases between. CDR3 length: 14 amino acids. CDR1 and CDR2 (germline): SNHLY, FYNNEI. The whole variable domain, filled in from reference TRBV2 and TRBJ1-1, reads EPEVTQTPSHQVTQMGQEVILRCVPISNHLYFYWYRQILGQKVEFLVSFYNNEISEKSEIFDDQFSVERPDGSNFTLKIRSTKLEDSAMYFCASSDYGEGTEAFFGQGTRLTVV.

The chain is built from TRBV15 and TRBJ2-5; TRBD1 agrees at 9 bases. The CDR3 covers 16 residues. V shed 0 bases and J 5 bases; nucleotides not matched to a gene: 7. Germline CDR1 and CDR2: LNHNV and YYDKDF (reference sequence). The CDR3 protein is CATSRDRGQGFETQYF. The CDR3 DNA reads TGTGCCACCAGCAGAGATCGCGGACAGGGGTTCGAGACCCAGTACTTC.

The chain links TRBV27 to TRBJ1-6; perhaps TRBD1 as D (5 bases). Trimming stripped 6 bases from V and 7 bases from J, with 19 bases between. The CDR3 is 16 amino acids. Germline values: CDR1 MNHEY, CDR2 SMNVEV (reference sequence). CDR3 coding DNA: TGTGCCAGCAGGGGGGGGAGAGGCCGGGGGAATTCACCCCTCCACTTT. As protein: CASRGGRGRGNSPLHF.

This clone appeared once. The chain carries TRBV9 and TRBJ2-5; possible D gene TRBD1, 5 bases. CDR1 SGDLS and CDR2 YYNGEE come from the germline V gene. Trimming took 4 bases from V and 5 from J, leaving 18 bases between them. The CDR3 is 15 residues long. CDR3 protein: CASSPAPGFGETQYF. The CDR3 DNA reads TGTGCCAGCAGCCCAGCCCCAGGGTTCGGGGAGACCCAGTACTTC.

With regard to this clone: The germline gene is not matched at one end of the junction; a read error may be the cause. The CDR3 nucleotides are TGTTCCAGCCACAGATCACCATCGATAGAGACCCAGTACTTC. Its protein is CSSHRSPSIETQYF. The chain recombines TRBV7-9 with TRBJ2-5; no clear D. From germline, CDR1 is SEHNR and CDR2 FQNEAQ (reference sequence). The CDR3 covers 14 residues.

The DNA for the CDR3 is TGTGCCAGCATCATAGCCCCGGACAGGCCTCACAACGGGTACGAGCAGTACTTC. Its protein is CASIIAPDRPHNGYEQYF. The rearrangement links TRBV11-3 to TRBJ2-7, with 7 bases matching TRBD1. The V gene end was trimmed by 7 bases and the J gene end by 4 bases; junction bases not matched to a gene: 22. This CDR3 has 18 amino acids. Germline CDR1 SGHNT, CDR2 YENEEA.